These T cell receptor beta chains were read from a single sample in a study of early stage breast cancer tumors. Only in-frame clones appear in the TCRdb table, and some are missing; sequencing was by immunoSEQ multiplex PCR. The profile shows 25,000 to 35,000 clones, 60% to 80% of them singletons. Sequenced sample: blood. These receptors all stem from a person aged 40 to 49 with breast cancer. Each CDR3 is given with its conserved first and last residue. The size of a clone is reported for some rows only, either as once, few or many, or as a class for expanded clones.

J: TRBJ2-6
size: NA
V: TRBV6-4
CDR3: CASSAGNRLSGANVLTF

J: TRBJ2-6
size: NA
V: TRBV4-2
CDR3: CASCRQETQSGANVLTF

J: TRBJ2-7
size: NA
V: TRBV7-9
CDR3: CASRLMSGEQYF

J: TRBJ2-5
size: NA
V: TRBV4-1
CDR3: CASSRYRLAGHSHQETQYF

J: TRBJ2-5
size: NA
V: TRBV27
CDR3: CASSSAQSTLQETQYF

J: TRBJ1-5
size: NA
V: TRBV6-5
CDR3: CASSYSSGVRQPQHF

J: TRBJ2-5
size: NA
V: TRBV2
CDR3: CASSEMGGAQYF

J: TRBJ2-7
size: few
V: TRBV27
CDR3: CASSSGSYEQYF

J: TRBJ2-2
size: NA
V: TRBV7-2
CDR3: CASSRDRGRELFF

J: TRBJ1-1
size: NA
V: TRBV15
CDR3: CATTRDLGGLTEAFF

J: TRBJ1-6
size: few
V: TRBV5-1
CDR3: CASSLGDMNSPLHF

J: TRBJ2-7
size: NA
V: TRBV14
CDR3: CASSPRGKREYYEQYF

J: TRBJ1-1
size: NA
V: TRBV18
CDR3: CASSLLGGAEAFF

J: TRBJ2-1
size: NA
V: TRBV27
CDR3: CASKEREGSYNEQFF

J: TRBJ2-1
size: few
V: TRBV19
CDR3: CASSITGLASYNEQFF

J: TRBJ2-7
size: NA
V: TRBV6-5
CDR3: CASSLPVNEQYF

J: TRBJ1-4
size: NA
V: TRBV25-1
CDR3: CASSEYPGQGDEKLFF

J: TRBJ2-1
size: once
V: TRBV6-1
CDR3: CASRPGTSGRNEQFF

J: TRBJ1-3
size: NA
V: TRBV9
CDR3: CASSVDLISGNTIYF

J: TRBJ2-7
size: NA
V: TRBV28
CDR3: CASSPPGGQSTYEQYF

J: TRBJ1-5
size: NA
V: TRBV28
CDR3: CASSLRGDWGSVDQPQHF

J: TRBJ2-1
size: once
V: TRBV7-8
CDR3: CASSLARRHSPDNEQFF

J: TRBJ2-7
size: NA
V: TRBV7-9
CDR3: CASSLAYGAGTYEQYF

J: TRBJ1-2
size: NA
V: TRBV7-9
CDR3: CASSPQQGVGYTF

J: TRBJ2-1
size: few
V: TRBV11-3
CDR3: CASSSWTSGRDSNEQFF

J: TRBJ2-3
size: NA
V: TRBV9
CDR3: CASGPTVSTDTQYF

J: TRBJ2-3
size: NA
V: TRBV27
CDR3: CASSLFGGLAGSPVTDTQYF

J: TRBJ2-3
size: NA
V: TRBV28
CDR3: CASSLGLGDTQYF

J: TRBJ2-3
size: NA
V: TRBV9
CDR3: CASSVAPSPTDTQYF

J: TRBJ2-2
size: once
V: TRBV7-6
CDR3: CASSLGGNTGELFF

J: TRBJ1-4
size: NA
V: TRBV4-3
CDR3: CASSQEAGTNEKLFF

J: TRBJ2-1
size: NA
V: TRBV6-6
CDR3: CASSYGDVAGYNEQFF

J: TRBJ1-2
size: NA
V: TRBV27
CDR3: CASSSPGQGIGYTF

J: TRBJ2-7
size: NA
V: TRBV12-5
CDR3: CASGLAAPIPKTSCGTYEQYF

J: TRBJ2-2
size: once
V: TRBV5-3
CDR3: CARSPGRTGTSGRKEGGELFF

J: TRBJ2-4
size: once
V: TRBV11-2
CDR3: CASSSTGPPISVAKNIQYF

J: TRBJ2-2
size: NA
V: TRBV28
CDR3: CATGLAGGIGNTGELFF

J: TRBJ1-5
size: NA
V: TRBV6-6
CDR3: CASKPGTQPQPQHF

J: TRBJ1-2
size: few
V: TRBV28
CDR3: CASTGPTRNYGYTF

J: TRBJ1-5
size: NA
V: TRBV4-1
CDR3: CASSLRQGSNQPQHF

J: TRBJ2-3
size: NA
V: TRBV4-3
CDR3: CASSQDKLSTDTQYF

J: TRBJ2-3
size: NA
V: TRBV10-3
CDR3: CAISGRDGEGTQYF

J: TRBJ2-3
size: NA
V: TRBV27
CDR3: CASSLGRGGQADTQYF

J: TRBJ1-1
size: few
V: TRBV5-1
CDR3: CASSLQGDTEAFF

J: TRBJ2-6
size: NA
V: TRBV19
CDR3: CASSIRRGTGANVLTF

J: TRBJ1-2
size: few
V: TRBV27
CDR3: CASSFRGNYGYTF

J: TRBJ2-5
size: once
V: TRBV4-2
CDR3: CASSQEGSVQETQYF

J: TRBJ1-2
size: NA
V: TRBV13
CDR3: CASSGEGWAVEGNYGYTF

J: TRBJ1-2
size: NA
V: TRBV9
CDR3: CASSPQSAATSYGYTF

J: TRBJ1-1
size: NA
V: TRBV7-2
CDR3: CASSLTQGNTEAFF

J: TRBJ2-1
size: NA
V: TRBV18
CDR3: CASSPPIPDRKNNEQFF

J: TRBJ2-7
size: NA
V: TRBV2
CDR3: CACRGRGTSYEQYF

J: TRBJ2-7
size: medium-sized
V: TRBV7-9
CDR3: CASSPRSGHSYEQYF